This TCR beta chain was identified during a study of blood T cell repertoires in COVID-19 (dated by TCRdb to between 2020 and 2021). Regarding the research as a whole: Samples from collaborators originated in the United States, Italy and Spain and spanned both the acute and convalescent phases of COVID-19. HLA class I and class II types, where available, came from metadata supplied by the sample provider rather than from assay-based typing. The repertoires were made available in a free public database intended to serve as a resource for research on the immune response to SARS-CoV-2. The prospective study material was composed of cDNA or gDNA derived from T cells, B-cell-depleted T cells, or PBMCs. Nearly every sample came with metadata listing a de-identified subject ID, COVID-19 status, age in years and sex. Samples were obtained from the ongoing ImmuneRACE study (first 160 participants) and from over a thousand subjects provided by 6 global collaborators. Subjects who had been exposed to COVID-19, were actively infected with it, or had recovered from it provided the deeply sampled blood TCRbeta repertoires that made up the dataset. Study-wide findings and limitations: The quantity of clinical and demographic metadata differed by source and by participant and was supplied without curation.

Each collaborating institution followed its own protocols to collect whole blood in K2EDTA tubes. Collaborator samples were shipped for TCRbeta analysis as frozen whole blood, isolated PBMCs, or DNA extracted from either sample type. Regarding this clone: Its antigen remains unidentified. No base quality values were provided; no much bigger clone lies one nucleotide off.

TCRbeta CDR3 regions were amplified from genomic DNA using the immunoSEQ Assay, a bias-controlled multiplex PCR. For the original study's pipeline: Nucleated cell counts per sample were estimated from amplification of reference gene primers within the assay. To quantify the absolute abundance of each unique TCRbeta CDR3 rearrangement, sequence reads were collapsed and filtered. For each sample, productive Simpson clonality was calculated as the square root of Simpson's diversity index over productive rearrangements. The table comes from immuneACCESS by way of TCRdb, which keeps in-frame sequences with V and J called. Part of the clones is missing from these tables; in studies checked, under half for an unresolved V gene and the rest for unknown reasons. V and J calls and clone size are given by that table; D and trimming were obtained from the DNA. In this sample the table shows 55,000 to 80,000 clones, 70% to 90% of which occur a single time. The ten top clones hold about 0.93% of the sample.

Based on the germline V gene (reference sequence), the CDR1 and CDR2 sequences are MNHNY and SVGAGI. The V end loses 3 bases and the J end loses 4 bases, and a stretch of 12 bases separates them. Its CDR3 holds 14 amino acids, cysteine through phenylalanine. Only CDR3 DNA is held: 42 bases, read in frame from base 1. Sequencing was done on a sample of peripheral blood. Recombination joined TRBV6-6 with TRBJ1-2; the D gene is perhaps TRBD1, on 5 matching bases. The sequence was collected from a man between 65 and 79 years old with acute or convalescent COVID-19. The CDR3 here reads CASSYPEGVYGYTF. The DNA is TGTGCCAGCAGTTATCCAGAAGGGGTCTATGGCTACACCTTC.